This TCR beta chain is drawn from a study of CD4+ T cells in melanoma. Study results and caveats: A reported correlation linked neoantigen-specific CD4+ T cells to CD8+, macrophage and B cell function. In melanoma, neoantigen-specific CD4+ T cells reportedly differed in differentiation state.

V was pared by 4 bases and J by 4 bases, with 20 bases between. The germline CDR1 and CDR2 sequences are SQVTM and ANQGSEA. This CDR3 spans 15 amino acids. Remarks on this clone: The antigen remains undetermined.

Sequencing used immunoSEQ multiplex PCR; TCRdb keeps in-frame clones, though not all of them. The table records roughly 15,000 clones, 68% of them present only once. The chain carries TRBV29-1 and TRBJ2-7, with TRBD2 as a possible D gene (6 bases). The sequenced material came from cells from a culture (not recorded whether cultured in vitro). This TCR was sampled from a human donor with melanoma. Here the CDR3 reads CSVAGTPDTRYEQYF. DNA of the CDR3: TGCAGCGTTGCCGGGACTCCGGATACGAGGTACGAGCAGTACTTC.